One and the same sample provided the 15 T cell receptor beta chains below, sequenced in a study of cytomegalovirus exposure and HLA in healthy donors. Researchers ran the PCR with 60 Vbeta and 13 Jbeta primers. Method: immunoSEQ multiplex PCR; TCRdb's copy keeps in-frame clones and lacks some. The sample carries 100,000 or so clones, over 60% recorded once. Sequenced: PBMCs. Source of these receptors: a man younger than 45 in good health and CMV-seropositive.

This rearrangement joins TRBV6-5 to TRBJ2-1; D perhaps matches TRBD2 (5 bases). Trimming removed 8 bases from V and 1 base from J, with 9 bases in between. CDR1 MNHEY and CDR2 SVGAGI come from the germline V gene. This CDR3 contains 13 residues. The CDR3 DNA is TGTGCCAGCGGCCGGACTTCCTACAATGAGCAGTTCTTC. The encoded protein is CASGRTSYNEQFF.

This clone was recorded a few times. The chain links TRBV4-3 to TRBJ2-1, with TRBD1 identical over 7 bases. The CDR3 totals 13 residues. CDR1 is LGHNA, CDR2 YSLEER, per germline. The V and J ends lost 3 bases and 8 bases, in that order; junction bases with no gene match: 4. The CDR3 DNA follows: TGCGCCAGCAGCCAGAGACAGGGCTATGAGCAGTTCTTC. It codes for CASSQRQGYEQFF.

This clone was detected a few times. The chain couples TRBV27 to TRBJ1-2, with 8 nucleotides matching TRBD1. This CDR3 is 13 amino acids long. Looked up from germline, CDR1 is MNHEY and CDR2 is SMNVEV (reference sequence). V lost 10 bases, J lost 8 bases, and 12 bases stayed unmatched. The chain's CDR3 is CATKTGEVQGYTF. In DNA, the CDR3 is TGTGCCACCAAGACAGGGGAGGTTCAGGGCTACACCTTC.

CDR3 bases: TGTGCCAGTACCCCTCCGGGACTGAAGGGAAATGAGCAGTTCTTC. Encoded protein: CASTPPGLKGNEQFF. The chain uses TRBV19 and TRBJ2-1; weak D call: TRBD2 (6 bases). Trimming took off 7 bases at V and 7 bases at J, with 20 bases between the two ends. The CDR3 is 15 amino acids. The germline V gene has CDR1 LNHDA and CDR2 SQIVND (reference sequence).

The table lists this clone with a few counts. The chain's CDR3 is CASSLRGSGKNTQYF. Written as DNA, the CDR3 is TGTGCCAGCAGTTTAAGGGGTAGCGGGAAGAATACGCAGTATTTT. The V call is TRBV27, the J call TRBJ2-3, with 8 bases fitting TRBD2. Germline V gives CDR1 MNHEY, CDR2 SMNVEV (reference sequence). J lost 7 bases, V lost 2 bases, and 8 bases had no gene match. The length of the CDR3 is 15 residues.

The chain employs TRBV11-2 and TRBJ1-2; the D is unclear. Germline loops: CDR1 SGHAT, CDR2 FQNNGV. Trimming removed 5 bases from V and 7 bases from J, with 23 bases in between. This CDR3 has 16 residues. CDR3 coding DNA: TGTGCCAGCAGCCGAAACCCCGGGATCTCTGGAGGTGGCTACACCTTC. Translation gives CASSRNPGISGGGYTF.

The rearrangement links TRBV29-1 to TRBJ1-4; TRBD1 is a possible D gene (6 bases). In germline, CDR1 is SQVTM, CDR2 ANQGSEA. CDR3 length: 14 residues. Trimming left V 3 bases short and J 4 bases short, with 12 bases between. The CDR3 bases are TGCAGCGTTGACTCCGGGACAAGTAATGAAAAACTGTTTTTT. Encoded protein: CSVDSGTSNEKLFF.

This clone was seen more than once but under ten times. J is TRBJ1-3 and V is TRBV29-1; D unresolved. V was shortened by 7 bases and J by 0 bases, with 13 bases between the two germline ends. The germline gives CDR1 SQVTM, CDR2 ANQGSEA. The CDR3 extends over 14 amino acids. The CDR3 coding sequence is TGCAGCGCATCTGCGGTGAACTCTGGAAACACCATATATTTT. Its protein product is CSASAVNSGNTIYF.

J is TRBJ1-1 and V is TRBV6-1, with TRBD1 identical over 9 bases. The CDR3 has 13 residues. Trimming removed 5 bases from V and 5 bases from J; junction bases left unmatched: 3. Germline V lookup: CDR1 MNHNS, CDR2 SASEGT. The CDR3 coding sequence is TGTGCCAGCAGTCACAGGGGGCCTACTGAAGCTTTCTTT. Protein sequence: CASSHRGPTEAFF.

Only a few counts were recorded for this clone. The chain recombines TRBV6-1 with TRBJ1-1; possibly TRBD1 for D (6 bases). Germline V gives CDR1 MNHNS, CDR2 SASEGT. The germline V and J ends were trimmed by 6 bases and 4 bases, with 18 bases remaining between them. This CDR3 comprises 15 residues. The CDR3 DNA reads TGTGCCAGCAGCATTCGATCAGGGGCGGTCACTGAAGCTTTCTTT. This gives the protein CASSIRSGAVTEAFF.

The rearrangement uses TRBV4-2 and TRBJ2-7; 7 bases agree with TRBD2. The V gene's germline CDR1 is LGHNA and CDR2 YNFKEQ. Trimming cost V 4 bases and J 0 bases; bases outside gene matches: 3. The CDR3 covers 14 residues. The CDR3 DNA follows: TGTGCCAGCAGCCCACTAGCGAACTCCTACGAGCAGTACTTC. This codes for CASSPLANSYEQYF.

The chain is built from TRBV11-3 and TRBJ2-1; 9 bases align to TRBD1. This CDR3 region has 15 residues. Losses at the gene ends were 5 bases for V and 4 bases for J; bases not matched to a gene: 6. The V gene's germline CDR1 is SGHNT and CDR2 YENEEA. The DNA for the CDR3 is TGTGCCAGCAGCCGACAGGGGGATCTATACAATGAGCAGTTCTTC. The encoded protein is CASSRQGDLYNEQFF.

CDR3 region: CASSLVAGTDTEAFF. Here the CDR3 DNA reads TGTGCCAGCAGCTTAGTAGCGGGGACGGACACTGAAGCTTTCTTT. V gene TRBV7-2 combines with J gene TRBJ1-1, with D possibly matching TRBD1 (5 bases). In germline, CDR1 is SGHTA, CDR2 FQGNSA. This CDR3 comprises 15 residues. V gave up 1 base and J gave up 3 bases, with 12 bases separating them.

The J gene is TRBJ2-2, the V gene TRBV6-5; D is possibly TRBD1 (6 bases). V lost 6 bases and J lost 1, with 9 bases in between. The CDR3 consists of 14 residues. In germline, CDR1 is MNHEY, CDR2 SVGAGI. The CDR3 nucleotides are TGTGCCAGCAGACTGACAGGGAACACCGGGGAGCTGTTTTTT. Protein product: CASRLTGNTGELFF.

V and J are TRBV7-3 and TRBJ2-7; TRBD1 aligns across 8 bases. The trim removed 5 bases at V and 2 bases at J, leaving 5 bases unmatched. This CDR3 region has 14 residues. Germline V CDR1 and CDR2: SGHTA, FQGTGA. CDR3 DNA: TGTGCCAGCAGCCCCGGGACAGGACCCTACGAGCAGTACTTC. Amino acids: CASSPGTGPYEQYF.